This T cell receptor beta chain was sequenced in a study of blood T cell repertoires in COVID-19. Study-wide background: Acute and convalescent COVID-19 samples came from the United States, Italy and Spain. Nucleic acid was either cDNA or gDNA, and it came from T cells, B-cell-depleted T cells, or PBMCs.

The repertoire was sequenced with immunoSEQ multiplex PCR; TCRdb's copy has only in-frame clones and lacks some. The sample has around 66,000 clones; about 82% are singletons. This clone was seen only once. CDR1 is MRHNA, CDR2 SNTAGT, per germline. The CDR3 spans 15 residues. Trimming stripped 3 bases from V and 3 bases from J, with 11 bases between. The specimen sequenced was peripheral blood. J is TRBJ1-4 and V is TRBV6-4, with D possibly being TRBD1 (5 bases). The sequence was collected from a human donor in a cohort sampled during active COVID-19. The CDR3 DNA reads as TGTGCCAGCAGTGAGCAGGGTACGCCTAATGAAAAACTGTTTTTT. Encoded protein: CASSEQGTPNEKLFF.